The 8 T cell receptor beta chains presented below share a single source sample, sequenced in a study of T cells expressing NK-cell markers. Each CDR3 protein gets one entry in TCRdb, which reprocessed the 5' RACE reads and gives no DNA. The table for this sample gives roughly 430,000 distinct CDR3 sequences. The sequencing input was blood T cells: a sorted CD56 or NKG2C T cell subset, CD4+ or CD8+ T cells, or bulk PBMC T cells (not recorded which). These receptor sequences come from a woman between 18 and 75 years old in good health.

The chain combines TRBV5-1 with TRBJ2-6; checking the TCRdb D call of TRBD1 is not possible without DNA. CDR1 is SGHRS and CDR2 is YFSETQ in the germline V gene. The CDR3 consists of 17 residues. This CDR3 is CASSLGQGASGANVLTF.

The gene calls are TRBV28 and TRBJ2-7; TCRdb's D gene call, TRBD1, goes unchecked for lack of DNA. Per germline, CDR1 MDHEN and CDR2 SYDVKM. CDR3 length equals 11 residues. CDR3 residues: CASSLKQGEDF.

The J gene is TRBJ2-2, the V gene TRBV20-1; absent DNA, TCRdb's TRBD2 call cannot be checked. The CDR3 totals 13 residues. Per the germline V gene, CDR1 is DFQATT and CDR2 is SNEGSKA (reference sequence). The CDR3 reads CSARLSGTGELFF.

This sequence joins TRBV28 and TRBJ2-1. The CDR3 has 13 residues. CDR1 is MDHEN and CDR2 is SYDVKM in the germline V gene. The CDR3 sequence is CASSQTRVNEQFF.

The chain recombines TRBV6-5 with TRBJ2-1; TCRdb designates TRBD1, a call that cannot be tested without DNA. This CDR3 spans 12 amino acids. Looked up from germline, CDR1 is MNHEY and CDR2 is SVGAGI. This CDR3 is CASSLDRDQQFF.

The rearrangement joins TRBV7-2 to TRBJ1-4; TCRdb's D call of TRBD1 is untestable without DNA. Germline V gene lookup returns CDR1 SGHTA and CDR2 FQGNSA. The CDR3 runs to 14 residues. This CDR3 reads CASSFGTGNEKLFF.

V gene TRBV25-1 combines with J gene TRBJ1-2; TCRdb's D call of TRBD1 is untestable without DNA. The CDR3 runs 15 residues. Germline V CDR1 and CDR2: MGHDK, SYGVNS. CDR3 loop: CASSGRLTGSGGYTF.

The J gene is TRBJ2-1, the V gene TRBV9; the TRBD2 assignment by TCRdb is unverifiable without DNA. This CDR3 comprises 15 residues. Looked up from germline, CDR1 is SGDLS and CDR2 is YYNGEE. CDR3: CASSVTSGSSDEQFF.